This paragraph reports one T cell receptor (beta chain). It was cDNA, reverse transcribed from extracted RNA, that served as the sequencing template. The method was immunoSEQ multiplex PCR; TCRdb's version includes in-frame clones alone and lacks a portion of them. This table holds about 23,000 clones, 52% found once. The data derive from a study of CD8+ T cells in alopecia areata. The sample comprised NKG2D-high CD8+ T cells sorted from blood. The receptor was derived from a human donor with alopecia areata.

The CDR3 DNA follows: TGCAGCGTTGGGGTGCTTGGGACCCGTGACGAGCAGTACTTC. This gives the protein CSVGVLGTRDEQYF. V and J are TRBV29-1 and TRBJ2-7; D is possibly TRBD1 or TRBD2 (5 bases each). The V gene lost 4 bases and the J gene lost 5 bases, with 18 bases spanning the gap. Germline CDR1 and CDR2: SQVTM and ANQGSEA. This CDR3 is 14 amino acids long.